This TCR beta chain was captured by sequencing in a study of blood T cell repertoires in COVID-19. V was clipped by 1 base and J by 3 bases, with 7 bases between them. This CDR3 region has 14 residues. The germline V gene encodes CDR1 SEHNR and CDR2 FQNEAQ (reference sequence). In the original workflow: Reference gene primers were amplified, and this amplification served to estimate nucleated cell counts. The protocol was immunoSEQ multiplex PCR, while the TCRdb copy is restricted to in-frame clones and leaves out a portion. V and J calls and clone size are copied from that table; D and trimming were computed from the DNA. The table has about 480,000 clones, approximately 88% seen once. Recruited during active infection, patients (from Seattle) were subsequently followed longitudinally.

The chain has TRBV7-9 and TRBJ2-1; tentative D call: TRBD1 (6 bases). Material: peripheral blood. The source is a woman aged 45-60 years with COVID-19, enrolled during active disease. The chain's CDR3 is CASSLEGGYNEQFF. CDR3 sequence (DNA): TGTGCCAGCAGCTTAGAAGGGGGCTACAATGAGCAGTTCTTC.